This T cell receptor beta chain was identified in a study of control samples from healthy donors and cancer patients. Trimming at V came to 0 bases and at J to 3 bases, leaving 5 bases not matched to a gene. Germline assignment: CDR1 SGHDN and CDR2 FVKESK. This CDR3 spans 15 amino acids. Assay: immunoSEQ multiplex PCR; the TCRdb copy retains only in-frame clones and omits some. This sample yields about 75,000 clones, of which 84% are seen a single time; around 16% belongs to the top ten. The source material was blood. The sequence was collected from a man in his fifties or sixties in good health. The chain is built from TRBV14 and TRBJ2-7; 7 nucleotides match TRBD2. CDR3 sequence reads: CASSQEVAGDYEQYF. Here the CDR3 DNA reads TGTGCCAGCAGCCAAGAAGTGGCGGGGGACTACGAGCAGTACTTC.